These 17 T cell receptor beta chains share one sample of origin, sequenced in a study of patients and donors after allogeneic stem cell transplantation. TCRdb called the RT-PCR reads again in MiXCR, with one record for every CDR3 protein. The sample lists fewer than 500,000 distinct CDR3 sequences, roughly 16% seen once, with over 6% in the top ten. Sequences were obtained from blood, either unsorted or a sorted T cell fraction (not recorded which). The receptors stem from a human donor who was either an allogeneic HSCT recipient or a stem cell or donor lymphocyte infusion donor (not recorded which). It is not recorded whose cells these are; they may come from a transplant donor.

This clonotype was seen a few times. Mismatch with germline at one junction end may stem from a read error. The CDR3 DNA is TGTGCTAGCAGCTTCTCCCCCTCAACCCAGGAGACCCAGTACTTC. Encoded protein: CASSFSPSTQETQYF. The chain has TRBV7-7 and TRBJ2-5; no reliable D call. Germline CDR1 is SSHAT and CDR2 is FNYEAQ (reference sequence). The CDR3 spans 15 residues. The full variable domain, completed using reference TRBV7-7 and TRBJ2-5, is GAGVSQSPRYKVTKRGQDVTLRCDPISSHATLYWYQQALGQGPEFLTYFNYEAQPDKSGLPSDRFSAERPEGSISTLTIQRTEQRDSAMYRCASSFSPSTQETQYFGPGTRLLVL.

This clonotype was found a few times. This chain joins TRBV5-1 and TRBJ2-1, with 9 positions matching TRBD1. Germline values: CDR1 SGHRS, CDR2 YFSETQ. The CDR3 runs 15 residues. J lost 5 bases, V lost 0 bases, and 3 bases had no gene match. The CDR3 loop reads CASSLEGTGHNEQFF. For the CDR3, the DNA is TGCGCCAGCAGCTTGGAAGGGACAGGGCACAATGAGCAGTTCTTC. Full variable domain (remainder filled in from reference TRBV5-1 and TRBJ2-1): KAGVTQTPRYLIKTRGQQVTLSCSPISGHRSVSWYQQTPGQGLQFLFEYFSETQRNKGNFPGRFSGRQFSNSRSEMNVSTLELGDSALYLCASSLEGTGHNEQFFGPGTRLTVL.

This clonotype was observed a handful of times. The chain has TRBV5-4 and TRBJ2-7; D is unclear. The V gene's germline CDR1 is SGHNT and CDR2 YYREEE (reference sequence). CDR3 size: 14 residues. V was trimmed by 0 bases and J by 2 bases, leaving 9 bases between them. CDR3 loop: CASSLGRFTYEQYF. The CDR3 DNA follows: TGTGCCAGCAGCTTGGGGCGGTTCACCTACGAGCAGTACTTC.

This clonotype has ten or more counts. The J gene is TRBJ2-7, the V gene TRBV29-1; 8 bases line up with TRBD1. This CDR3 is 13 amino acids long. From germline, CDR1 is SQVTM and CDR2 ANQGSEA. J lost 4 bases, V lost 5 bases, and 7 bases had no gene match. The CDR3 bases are TGCAGCGTTACTCGACAGGGGCCGTACGAGCAGTACTTC. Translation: CSVTRQGPYEQYF.

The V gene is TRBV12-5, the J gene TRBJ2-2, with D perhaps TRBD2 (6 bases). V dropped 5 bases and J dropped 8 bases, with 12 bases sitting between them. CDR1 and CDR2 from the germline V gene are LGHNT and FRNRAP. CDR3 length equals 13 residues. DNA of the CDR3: TGTGCTAGTGGTAGATCTAGCGAAGGGGAGCTGTTTTTT. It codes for CASGRSSEGELFF. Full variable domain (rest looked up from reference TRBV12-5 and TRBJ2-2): DARVTQTPRHKVTEMGQEVTMRCQPILGHNTVFWYRQTMMQGLELLAYFRNRAPLDDSGMPKDRFSAEMPDATLATLKIQPSEPRDSAVYFCASGRSSEGELFFGEGSRLTVL.

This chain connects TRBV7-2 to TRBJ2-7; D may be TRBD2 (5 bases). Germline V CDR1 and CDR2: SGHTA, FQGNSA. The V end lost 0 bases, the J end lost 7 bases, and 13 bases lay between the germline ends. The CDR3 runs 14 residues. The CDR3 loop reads CASSLATNVREQYF. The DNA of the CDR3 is TGTGCCAGCAGCTTAGCGACTAATGTGCGGGAGCAGTACTTC.

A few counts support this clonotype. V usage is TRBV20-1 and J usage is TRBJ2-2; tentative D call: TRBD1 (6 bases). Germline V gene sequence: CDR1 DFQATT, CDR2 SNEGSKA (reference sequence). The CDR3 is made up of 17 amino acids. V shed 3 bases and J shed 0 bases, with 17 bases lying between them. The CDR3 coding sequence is TGCAGTGCTAGGTCCTCTTCAGGGGCCCCGAACACCGGGGAGCTGTTTTTT. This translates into CSARSSSGAPNTGELFF.

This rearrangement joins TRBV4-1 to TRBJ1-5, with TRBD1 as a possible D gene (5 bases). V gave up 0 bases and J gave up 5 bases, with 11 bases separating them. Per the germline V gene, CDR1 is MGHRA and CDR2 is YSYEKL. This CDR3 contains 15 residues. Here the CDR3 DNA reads TGCGCCAGCAGCCAAGATTGGGGGGAGGATCAGCCCCAGCATTTT. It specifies CASSQDWGEDQPQHF.

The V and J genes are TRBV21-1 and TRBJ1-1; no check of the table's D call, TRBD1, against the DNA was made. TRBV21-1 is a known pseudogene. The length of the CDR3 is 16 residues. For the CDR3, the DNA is TGTGCCAGCAGCAAAGGCGCCCGGGACATAAACACTGAAGCTTTCTTT. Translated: CASSKGARDINTEAFF.

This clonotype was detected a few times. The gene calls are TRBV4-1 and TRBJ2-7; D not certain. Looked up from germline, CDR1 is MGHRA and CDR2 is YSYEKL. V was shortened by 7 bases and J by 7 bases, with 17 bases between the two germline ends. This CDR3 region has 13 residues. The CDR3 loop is CASKDYPNGEQYF. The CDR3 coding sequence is TGCGCCAGCAAGGATTACCCGAATGGGGAGCAGTACTTC.

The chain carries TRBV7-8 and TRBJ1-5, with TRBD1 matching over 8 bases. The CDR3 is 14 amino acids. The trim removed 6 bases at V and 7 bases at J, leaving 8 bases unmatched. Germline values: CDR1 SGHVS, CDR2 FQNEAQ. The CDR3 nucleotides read TGTGCCAGCAGTCTCCGGGACAGGACACAGCCCCAGCATTTT. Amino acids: CASSLRDRTQPQHF.

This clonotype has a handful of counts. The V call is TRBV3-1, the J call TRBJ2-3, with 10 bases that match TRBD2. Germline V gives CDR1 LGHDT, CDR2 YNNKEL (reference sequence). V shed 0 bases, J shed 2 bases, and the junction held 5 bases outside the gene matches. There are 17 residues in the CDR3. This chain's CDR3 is CASSQDGLAGDTDTQYF. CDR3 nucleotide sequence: TGTGCCAGCAGCCAAGATGGCCTAGCGGGGGACACAGATACGCAGTATTTT.

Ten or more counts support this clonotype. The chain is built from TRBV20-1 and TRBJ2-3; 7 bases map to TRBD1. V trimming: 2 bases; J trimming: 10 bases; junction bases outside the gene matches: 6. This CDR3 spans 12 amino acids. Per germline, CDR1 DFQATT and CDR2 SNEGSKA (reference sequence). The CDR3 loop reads CSARSWTGPQYF. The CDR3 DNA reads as TGCAGTGCTAGATCATGGACAGGACCGCAGTATTTT.

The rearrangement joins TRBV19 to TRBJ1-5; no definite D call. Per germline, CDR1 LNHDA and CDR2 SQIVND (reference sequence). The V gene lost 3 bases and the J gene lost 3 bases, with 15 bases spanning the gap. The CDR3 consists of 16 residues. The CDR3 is CASSMLSGTINQPQHF. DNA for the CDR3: TGTGCCAGTAGTATGTTGTCAGGTACCATCAATCAGCCCCAGCATTTT.

CDR3 residues: CASSPPGREGGNQPQHF. Here the CDR3 DNA reads TGTGCCAGCAGCCCCCCGGGCAGGGAAGGGGGCAATCAGCCCCAGCATTTT. The rearrangement joins TRBV21-1 to TRBJ1-5; TRBD1 is the table's D call, not checked against the DNA. TRBV21-1 represents a pseudogene. The CDR3 is 17 amino acids.

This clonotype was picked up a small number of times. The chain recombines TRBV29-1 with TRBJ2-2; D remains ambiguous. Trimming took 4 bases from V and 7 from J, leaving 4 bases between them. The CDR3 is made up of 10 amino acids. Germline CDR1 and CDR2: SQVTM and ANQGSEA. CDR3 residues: CSVVDGELFF. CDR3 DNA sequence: TGCAGCGTTGTGGACGGGGAGCTGTTTTTT.

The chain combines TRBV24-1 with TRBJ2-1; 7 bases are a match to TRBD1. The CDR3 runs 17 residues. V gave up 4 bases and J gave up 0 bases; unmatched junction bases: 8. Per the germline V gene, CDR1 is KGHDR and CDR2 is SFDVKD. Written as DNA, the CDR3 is TGTGCCACCAGTGAGCGACAGGGCCTTAGCTCCTACAATGAGCAGTTCTTC. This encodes CATSERQGLSSYNEQFF.